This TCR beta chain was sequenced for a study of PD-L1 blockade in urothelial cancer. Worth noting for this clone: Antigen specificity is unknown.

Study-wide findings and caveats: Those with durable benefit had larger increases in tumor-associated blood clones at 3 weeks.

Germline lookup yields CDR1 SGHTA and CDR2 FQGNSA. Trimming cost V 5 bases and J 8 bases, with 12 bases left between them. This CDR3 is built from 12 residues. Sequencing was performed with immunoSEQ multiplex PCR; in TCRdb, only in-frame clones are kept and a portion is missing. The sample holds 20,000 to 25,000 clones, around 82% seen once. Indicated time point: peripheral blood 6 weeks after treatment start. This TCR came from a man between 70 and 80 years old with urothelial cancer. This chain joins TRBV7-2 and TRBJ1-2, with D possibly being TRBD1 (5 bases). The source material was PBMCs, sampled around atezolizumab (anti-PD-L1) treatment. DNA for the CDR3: TGTGCCAGCAGCCATGAAGGGGTCGGCTACACCTTC. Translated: CASSHEGVGYTF. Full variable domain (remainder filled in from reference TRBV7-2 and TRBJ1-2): GAGVSQSPSNKVTEKGKDVELRCDPISGHTALYWYRQSLGQGLEFLIYFQGNSAPDKSGLPSDRFSAERTGGSVSTLTIQRTQQEDSAVYLCASSHEGVGYTFGSGTRLTVV.